This passage covers 5 T cell receptor beta chains from one sample sequenced in a study of blood T cell repertoires in COVID-19 (dated by TCRdb to 2020 to 2021). The protocol used for the library was the immunoSEQ multiplex PCR assay. The immuneACCESS repertoire file appears here via TCRdb, limited to in-frame rearrangements. These files lack a portion of the clones; in checked studies, under half of the deficit traces to unresolved V genes, and the cause of the others is not known. The sample table contains approximately 150,000 clones; only one count was recorded for about 85% of them. About 6.1% of the sample lies in the top ten. Sequencing was carried out using PBMCs or T cells enriched from blood (not recorded which). The receptors shown here come from a woman aged 35 to 49 who had recovered from COVID-19.

The rearrangement uses TRBV29-1 and TRBJ2-3, with TRBD1 identical over 10 bases. Per germline, CDR1 SQVTM and CDR2 ANQGSEA. V was clipped by 1 base and J by 2 bases; unmatched bases: 12. The CDR3 consists of 18 residues. CDR3 region: CSVEGGTPGQGSTDTQYF. The CDR3 nucleotides are TGCAGCGTTGAAGGAGGAACCCCGGGACAGGGGTCCACAGATACGCAGTATTTT.

The chain joins TRBV19 to TRBJ1-1; possibly TRBD1 for D (5 bases). This CDR3 spans 13 amino acids. V was cut by 8 bases and J by 0 bases, with 10 bases left in between. The germline CDR1 and CDR2 sequences are LNHDA and SQIVND (reference sequence). CDR3 DNA sequence: TGTGCCAGTTGGGGGGTGCTGAACACTGAAGCTTTCTTT. Its protein is CASWGVLNTEAFF.

This chain connects TRBV11-2 to TRBJ1-1; tentative D call: TRBD1 (5 bases). The CDR3 length is 14 residues. From germline, CDR1 is SGHAT and CDR2 FQNNGV. Trimming shortened V by 3 bases and J by 4 bases, and 12 bases separated the two germline ends. CDR3 residues: CASSLGGSVTEAFF. The CDR3 DNA follows: TGTGCCAGCAGCTTGGGGGGGTCGGTCACTGAAGCTTTCTTT.

The rearrangement joins TRBV6-5 to TRBJ1-5; TRBD1 matches 7 bases. The CDR3 is 14 residues long. CDR1 is MNHEY, CDR2 SVGAGI, per germline. V lost 5 bases and J lost 5; bases outside the gene matches: 6. CDR3 sequence: CASSPGQTYQPQHF. CDR3 nucleotide sequence: TGTGCCAGCAGTCCGGGACAGACCTATCAGCCCCAGCATTTT.

This rearrangement joins TRBV5-8 to TRBJ1-5, with D possibly TRBD1 on 6 matching bases. The CDR3 contains 15 residues. Trimming cost V 2 bases and J 6 bases, with 15 bases left between them. The V gene's germline CDR1 is SGHTS and CDR2 YDEGEE. This CDR3 is CASSLRQGYFQPQHF. The CDR3 DNA reads TGTGCCAGCAGCTTACGGCAGGGGTATTTTCAGCCCCAGCATTTT.